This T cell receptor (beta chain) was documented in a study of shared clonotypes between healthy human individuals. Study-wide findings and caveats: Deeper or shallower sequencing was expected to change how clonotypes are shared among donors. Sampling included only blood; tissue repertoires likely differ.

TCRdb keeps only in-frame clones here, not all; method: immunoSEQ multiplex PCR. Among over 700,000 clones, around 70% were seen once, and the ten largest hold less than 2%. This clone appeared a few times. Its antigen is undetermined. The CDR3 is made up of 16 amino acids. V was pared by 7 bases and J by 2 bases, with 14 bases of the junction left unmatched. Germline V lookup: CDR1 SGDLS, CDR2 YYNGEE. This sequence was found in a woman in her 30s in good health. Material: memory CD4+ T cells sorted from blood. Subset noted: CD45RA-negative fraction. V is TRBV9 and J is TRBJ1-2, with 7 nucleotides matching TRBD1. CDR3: CASWGLGRGGNYGYTF. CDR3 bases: TGTGCCAGCTGGGGATTAGGCCGAGGGGGCAACTATGGCTACACCTTC.